The source of this TCR beta chain is a study of radiation and T cells in renal cell carcinoma. CDR1 and CDR2 from the germline V gene are MDHEN and SYDVKM. The V and J ends lost 3 bases and 7 bases respectively, with 7 bases between them. The CDR3 extends over 12 amino acids. Measured with immunoSEQ multiplex PCR; TCRdb has only the in-frame clones, and not every one. This table holds approximately 80,000 clones, 80% to 90% found once. The time point: blood 4 weeks post-SBRT, at nephrectomy. Described treatment: 15 Gy SBRT to primary tumor, nephrectomy 4 weeks later. This sample comprised blood, obtained from a patient whose treatment included radiotherapy and nephrectomy. This TCR derives from a woman between 70 and 85 years old with renal cell carcinoma. This chain uses TRBV28 with TRBJ2-4; perhaps TRBD1 as D (6 bases). The DNA of the CDR3 is TGTGCCAGCAGTTTTCAGGGGAACATTCAGTACTTC. This translates into CASSFQGNIQYF.